What follows are 27 T cell receptor beta chains derived from one specimen sequenced in a study of blood T cells in healthy people across ages (dated by TCRdb to about 2015). Library prep was done by 5' RACE. The instrument was an Illumina HiSeq 2500. A second PCR of roughly 6 to 12 cycles was performed with a sample-barcoded 5' primer and a J-beta primer mix. TCRdb passed the public sequencing reads through fastp at Q25 and MiXCR, retaining productive beta sequences. Rows are combined by CDR3 protein, so each entry shows the most common genes and DNA. The sample has 850,000 to 1,300,000 distinct CDR3 sequences on record, around 45% of them singletons. Clones ranked in the top ten supply 18% of the sample. The sample taken for sequencing was blood. These receptors all stem from a woman aged 60-70 years in good health.

The sample holds a few counts of this clonotype. V and J are TRBV3-1 and TRBJ1-2; TRBD1 matches at 7 bases. The CDR3 loop spans 16 amino acids. Germline V gives CDR1 LGHDT, CDR2 YNNKEL (reference sequence). V shed 0 bases, J shed 2 bases, and the junction held 6 bases outside the gene matches. The CDR3 region is CASSQETGRINYGYTF. DNA of the CDR3: TGTGCCAGCAGCCAAGAGACAGGGCGAATCAACTATGGCTACACCTTC.

The V gene is TRBV28, the J gene TRBJ2-5; D remains unclear. V shed 6 bases and J shed 2 bases, with 13 bases lying between them. Germline V CDR1 and CDR2: MDHEN, SYDVKM. The CDR3 covers 14 residues. CDR3 nucleotides: TGTGCCAGCAGCTATATGGCATTGCAAGAGACCCAGTACTTC. Translating it yields CASSYMALQETQYF.

This clonotype has more than one count but fewer than ten. The CDR3 region has the DNA TGTGCCAGCAGCGCCGGGACATCGAACACCGGGGAGCTGTTTTTT. As protein: CASSAGTSNTGELFF. This rearrangement joins TRBV13 to TRBJ2-2, with D maybe TRBD1 (6 bases). V was shortened by 5 bases and J by 0 bases, with 10 bases between the two germline ends. The CDR3 is 15 residues long. From germline, CDR1 is PRHDT and CDR2 FYEKMQ (reference sequence). The full variable domain, in which reference TRBV13 and TRBJ2-2 provide the parts outside the CDR3, is AAGVIQSPRHLIKEKRETATLKCYPIPRHDTVYWYQQGPGQDPQFLISFYEKMQSDKGSIPDRFSAQQFSDYHSELNMSSLELGDSALYFCASSAGTSNTGELFFGEGSRLTVL.

Only a few counts were recorded for this clonotype. This chain uses TRBV20-1 with TRBJ2-1; TRBD2 matches at 10 bases. Trimming took 5 bases from V and 7 from J; bases not matched to a gene: 11. Germline CDR1 and CDR2: DFQATT and SNEGSKA (reference sequence). The CDR3 totals 15 residues. Here the CDR3 DNA reads TGCAGTGCTCCCCCCTTTAGCGGGAGGAGGAATGAGCAGTTCTTC. Translation gives CSAPPFSGRRNEQFF.

As for this clonotype: Being one base from a much bigger clone, this may be a read error. The chain combines TRBV10-3 with TRBJ2-1; no reliable D call. The CDR3 is made up of 8 amino acids. V lost 4 bases, J lost 15 bases, and 4 bases lay in between. Per germline, CDR1 ENHRY and CDR2 SYGVKD. CDR3 region: CAISGPFF. The CDR3 DNA reads as TGTGCCATCAGTGGGCCGTTCTTC.

In its sample, this clonotype was seen a few times. J is TRBJ2-1 and V is TRBV15; tentatively, D is TRBD2 (6 bases). The CDR3 loop spans 16 amino acids. V gave up 0 bases and J gave up 7 bases, with 16 bases separating them. From germline, CDR1 is LNHNV and CDR2 YYDKDF (reference sequence). The CDR3 DNA is TGTGCCACCAGCAGAGATTTGGGCGGGGCGGTAAATGAGCAGTTCTTC. Translated: CATSRDLGGAVNEQFF.

This rearrangement joins TRBV4-2 to TRBJ1-2; 12 bases are a match to TRBD1. The ends lost 3 bases at V and 11 bases at J; junction bases unmatched: 4. Germline loops: CDR1 LGHNA, CDR2 YNFKEQ. The CDR3 sequence is 13 residues long. This CDR3 is CASSHGDRGRYTF. As DNA, the CDR3 is TGTGCCAGCAGCCATGGGGACAGGGGGCGGTACACCTTC.

J is TRBJ2-7 and V is TRBV30; weak D call: TRBD1 (6 bases). The V gene's germline CDR1 is GTSNPN and CDR2 SVGIG (reference sequence). This CDR3 comprises 15 residues. The ends were cut back, 4 bases at V and 4 bases at J, with 20 bases in the middle. CDR3 protein: CAWTEPGVLWYEQYF. Written as DNA, the CDR3 is TGTGCCTGGACCGAGCCAGGGGTTCTCTGGTACGAGCAGTACTTC.

The table lists this clonotype with a few counts. As DNA, the CDR3 is TGTGCCAGCAAAAGGGGCAGGGGCAAAAACATTCAGTACTTC. Translation gives CASKRGRGKNIQYF. This rearrangement joins TRBV27 to TRBJ2-4; tentative D call: TRBD1 (6 bases). The germline V gene encodes CDR1 MNHEY and CDR2 SMNVEV (reference sequence). This CDR3 has 14 amino acids. Trimming cost V 7 bases and J 3 bases, with 13 bases left between them.

This clonotype has only a few counts. J is TRBJ2-7 and V is TRBV7-6, with 9 positions matching TRBD1. The CDR3 spans 18 residues. With 1 base clipped from V and 1 base from J, the junction kept 11 bases outside the gene matches. Germline CDR1 is SGHVS and CDR2 is FNYEAQ. The CDR3 DNA is TGTGCCAGCAGCTTAGAGCCCCACCTGACAGGGGGGTCCTACGAGCAGTACTTC. Its translation is CASSLEPHLTGGSYEQYF. Variable domain in full (rest from reference TRBV7-6 and TRBJ2-7): GAGVSQSPRYKVTKRGQDVALRCDPISGHVSLYWYRQALGQGPEFLTYFNYEAQQDKSGLPNDRFSAERPEGSISTLTIQRTEQRDSAMYRCASSLEPHLTGGSYEQYFGPGTRLTVT.

The CDR3 DNA sequence: TGCAGTGGGGACGGTGGAGGAACCCAGTACTTC. Amino acid sequence: CSGDGGGTQYF. The chain recombines TRBV20-1 with TRBJ2-5; D may correspond to TRBD1 or TRBD2 (5 bases each). This CDR3 is 11 amino acids long. Germline lookup yields CDR1 DFQATT and CDR2 SNEGSKA (reference sequence). The V end lost 7 bases, the J end lost 8 bases, and 14 bases lay between the germline ends.

This clonotype was seen many times. The chain links TRBV28 to TRBJ2-3; D may be TRBD1 (5 bases). Germline V gives CDR1 MDHEN, CDR2 SYDVKM. This CDR3 spans 15 amino acids. V was clipped by 6 bases and J by 1 base, with 14 bases between them. CDR3 region: CASSRPTDGTDTQYF. In DNA form, the CDR3 reads TGTGCCAGCAGCCGGCCGACAGACGGCACAGATACGCAGTATTTT.

The genes are TRBV20-1 and TRBJ2-3, with 8 bases that match TRBD2. V was pared by 0 bases and J by 6 bases, with 8 bases of the junction left unmatched. The CDR3 is made up of 15 amino acids. CDR1 is DFQATT and CDR2 is SNEGSKA in the germline V gene (reference sequence). Written as DNA, the CDR3 is TGCAGTGCTAGAGATCCAGCGGGAGTTTACGATACGCAGTATTTT. Translation gives CSARDPAGVYDTQYF.

This chain connects TRBV6-6 to TRBJ2-1; unclear D gene. The CDR3 totals 13 residues. V lost 0 bases, J lost 10 bases, and 10 bases lay in between. The germline gives CDR1 MNHNY, CDR2 SVGAGI (reference sequence). CDR3 coding DNA: TGTGCCAGCAGTTACTCTTTAACCACAGAGCAGTTCTTC. Amino acids: CASSYSLTTEQFF.

The genes are TRBV5-5 and TRBJ1-6; D is perhaps TRBD1 (6 bases). Germline lookup yields CDR1 SGHKS and CDR2 YYEKEE (reference sequence). The CDR3 sequence is 15 residues long. Trimming removed 4 bases from V and 1 base from J, with 9 bases in between. DNA of the CDR3: TGTGCCAGCAGCAGACAGGTGTCCTATAATTCACCCCTCCACTTT. This sequence encodes CASSRQVSYNSPLHF.

The chain carries TRBV28 and TRBJ1-2; D is unresolved. Trimming pared 6 bases from V and 3 bases from J, leaving 11 bases between. The CDR3 extends over 13 amino acids. Germline lookup yields CDR1 MDHEN and CDR2 SYDVKM. CDR3 DNA: TGTGCCAGCAGCTACGCAAATTACTATGGCTACACCTTC. This encodes CASSYANYYGYTF.

This clonotype was seen only once. The chain links TRBV2 to TRBJ2-7; 7 positions match TRBD2. The germline gives CDR1 SNHLY, CDR2 FYNNEI. J was trimmed by 4 bases and V by 7 bases; bases with no gene match: 10. The CDR3 has 14 amino acids. The CDR3 reads CASMEAGWTYEQYF. The DNA for the CDR3 is TGTGCCAGCATGGAAGCGGGATGGACTTACGAGCAGTACTTC.

Only a few counts were recorded for this clonotype. The genes are TRBV5-6 and TRBJ1-6, with D possibly being TRBD1 (6 bases). Trimming cost V 4 bases and J 8 bases, with 10 bases left between them. The CDR3 is 13 amino acids. From germline, CDR1 is SGHDT and CDR2 YYEEEE. CDR3 DNA: TGTGCCAGCAGCACACAGGGTTATTCACCCCTCCACTTT. Its protein product is CASSTQGYSPLHF. The variable domain in full, with the rest retrieved from reference TRBV5-6 and TRBJ1-6, is DAGVTQSPTHLIKTRGQQVTLRCSPKSGHDTVSWYQQALGQGPQFIFQYYEEEERQRGNFPDRFSGHQFPNYSSELNVNALLLGDSALYLCASSTQGYSPLHFGNGTRLTVT.

This chain connects TRBV4-1 to TRBJ2-7; 8 nucleotides match TRBD1. This CDR3 has 15 amino acids. Germline CDR1 and CDR2: MGHRA and YSYEKL. The V segment lost 4 bases and the J segment 5 bases; nucleotides outside the gene matches: 10. CDR3 region: CASSPLTDRANEQYF. CDR3 sequence (DNA): TGCGCCAGCAGCCCTTTAACGGACAGGGCCAACGAGCAGTACTTC.

V and J are TRBV20-1 and TRBJ2-1; tentative D call: TRBD2 (6 bases). The germline V gene encodes CDR1 DFQATT and CDR2 SNEGSKA (reference sequence). Trimming removed 2 bases from V and 1 base from J, with 15 bases in between. The CDR3 sequence is 16 residues long. CDR3 in amino acids: CSARSQRVTSYNEQFF. The CDR3 nucleotides read TGCAGTGCTAGATCCCAGCGGGTTACATCCTACAATGAGCAGTTCTTC.

The chain uses TRBV18 and TRBJ2-1; 7 nucleotides align to TRBD2. Germline lookup yields CDR1 KGHSH and CDR2 LQKENI. The CDR3 runs to 11 residues. V dropped 5 bases and J dropped 9; count of bases not matched to a gene: 1. This CDR3 reads CASSERGEQFF. The CDR3 DNA follows: TGTGCCAGCTCAGAGCGGGGTGAGCAGTTCTTC.

The chain links TRBV12-2 to TRBJ2-3; TRBD2, the table's D call, was not compared with the DNA. TRBV12-2 is termed a pseudogene. This CDR3 has 20 residues. CDR3 in DNA: TGTGCAAGTCGCTTAGCGGGACTAGCGGGAGTTCGAACTGGCACAGATACGCAGTATTTT. Translated: CASRLAGLAGVRTGTDTQYF.

The chain combines TRBV27 with TRBJ2-7; D perhaps matches TRBD2 (6 bases). There are 16 residues in the CDR3. Trimming took off 6 bases at V and 3 bases at J, with 21 bases between the two ends. CDR1 is MNHEY and CDR2 is SMNVEV in the germline V gene (reference sequence). The CDR3 coding sequence is TGTGCCAGCAGCATCTCAGGTGGGGGGTCGGACTACGAGCAGTACTTC. Its translation is CASSISGGGSDYEQYF.

V gene TRBV11-1 combines with J gene TRBJ2-4; 10 bases fit TRBD1. The DNA end lines up better with TRBJ2-5; the J call may be wrong. CDR3 length: 15 amino acids. Germline V CDR1 and CDR2: SGHAT, FQDESV (reference sequence). CDR3 region: CASSYGDRGQETQYF. CDR3 nucleotides: TGTGCCAGCAGCTACGGGGACAGGGGCCAAGAGACCCAGTACTTC.

V usage is TRBV15 and J usage is TRBJ1-2; D uncertain. V gave up 0 bases and J gave up 1 base, with 6 bases separating them. The CDR3 contains 14 residues. Germline V CDR1 and CDR2: LNHNV, YYDKDF (reference sequence). The CDR3 protein is CATSRDQNNYGYTF. The CDR3 region has the DNA TGTGCCACCAGCAGAGATCAAAATAACTATGGCTACACCTTC. The whole variable domain, remainder taken from reference TRBV15 and TRBJ1-2, is DAMVIQNPRYQVTQFGKPVTLSCSQTLNHNVMYWYQQKSSQAPKLLFHYYDKDFNNEADTPDNFQSRRPNTSFCFLDIRSPGLGDTAMYLCATSRDQNNYGYTFGSGTRLTVV.

The chain couples TRBV7-9 to TRBJ2-7; tentative D call: TRBD1 (6 bases). CDR3 size: 12 residues. CDR1 and CDR2 (germline): SEHNR, FQNEAQ (reference sequence). The V and J ends lost 6 bases and 6 bases respectively, with 12 bases between them. The CDR3 DNA reads TGTGCCAGCAGTTTTGACAGGTTCGAGCAGTACTTC. It yields the protein CASSFDRFEQYF.

The CDR3 coding sequence is TGTGCCAGCAGTTTATCGGTAGGGGGTTGGGAGACCCAGTACTTC. Protein sequence: CASSLSVGGWETQYF. The chain recombines TRBV27 with TRBJ2-5; D is perhaps TRBD1 (6 bases). V was shortened by 0 bases and J by 5 bases, with 13 bases between the two germline ends. The CDR3 is 15 residues long. From germline, CDR1 is MNHEY and CDR2 SMNVEV (reference sequence).